There are a few counts of the clone carrying this T cell receptor (beta chain). The antigen is not known. TCRdb analysed the 5' RACE reads with MiXCR anew, one entry per CDR3 protein. Seen here are some 600,000 distinct CDR3 sequences, about 12% observed once, and the top ten hold more than 12%. The ends were cut back, 6 bases at V and 4 bases at J, with 10 bases in the middle. The germline V gene has CDR1 DFQATT and CDR2 SNEGSKA (reference sequence). The CDR3 runs to 12 residues. This specimen comes from a study of T cells after yellow fever vaccination. Study findings and constraints: Researchers noted that a small share of clonotypes showed up in both CD4 and CD8 compartments. Researchers report a weaker secondary response that nonetheless peaked faster, day 5 versus 15.

The V and J genes are TRBV20-1 and TRBJ1-5; possibly TRBD1 for D (6 bases). This receptor was identified in a man in his thirties or forties who received the YFV17D yellow fever vaccine. The sample in question was PBMCs, obtained on the day of the yellow fever booster vaccination. CDR3 DNA: TGCAGTGCGCTACAGGGAAATCAGCCCCAGCATTTT. Its protein is CSALQGNQPQHF.